These 6 T cell receptor beta chains originate from one sample sequenced in a study of T cells after yellow fever vaccination. TCRdb called the 5' RACE reads again in MiXCR, with one record for every CDR3 protein. The repertoire holds some 69,000 distinct CDR3 sequences, with around 5% as singletons. Here the sequenced sample was CD4+ T cells sorted from PBMCs, taken roughly 14 days after the first yellow fever vaccination. All receptors derive from a man between 18 and 35 years old who received the YFV17D yellow fever vaccine.

This clonotype appeared many times. The chain uses TRBV20-1 and TRBJ2-1; 8 bases map to TRBD2. Per germline, CDR1 DFQATT and CDR2 SNEGSKA (reference sequence). V shed 0 bases, J shed 7 bases, and the junction held 8 bases outside the gene matches. This CDR3 spans 15 amino acids. CDR3 in amino acids: CSARDPGGAGNEQFF. DNA of the CDR3: TGCAGTGCTAGAGATCCGGGGGGGGCAGGGAATGAGCAGTTCTTC.

This clonotype was detected ten times or more. The rearrangement links TRBV5-1 to TRBJ2-1, with 16 bases identical to TRBD2. CDR3 length equals 16 residues. Germline V lookup: CDR1 SGHRS, CDR2 YFSETQ. J lost 8 bases, V lost 3 bases, and 5 bases had no gene match. DNA for the CDR3: TGCGCCAGCAGCTGGGCCGGGACTAGCGGGGGGGATGAGCAGTTCTTC. Amino acids: CASSWAGTSGGDEQFF.

This clonotype has just one count. The genes are TRBV5-4 and TRBJ2-3; 8 nucleotides match TRBD2. Germline V gives CDR1 SGHNT, CDR2 YYREEE (reference sequence). The ends lost 4 bases at V and 4 bases at J; junction bases unmatched: 5. This CDR3 spans 14 amino acids. CDR3 region: CASSRGGAADTQYF. CDR3 in DNA: TGTGCCAGCAGCCGGGGGGGGGCCGCAGATACGCAGTATTTT.

There are many counts of this clonotype. The chain employs TRBV12-3 or TRBV12-4 and TRBJ1-1; 9 bases match TRBD1. The V and J ends lost 6 bases and 5 bases, in that order; junction bases with no gene match: 10. The CDR3 has 15 residues. The DNA for the CDR3 is TGTGCCAGCAGCTTAACAGCGACAGGGGGTACTGAAGCTTTCTTT. This gives the protein CASSLTATGGTEAFF.

This clonotype was seen repeatedly, ten times or more. The V call is TRBV7-9, the J call TRBJ1-6; D unclear. The CDR3 length is 14 residues. Trimming removed 5 bases at V and 5 bases at J, with 10 bases between. The germline gives CDR1 SEHNR, CDR2 FQNEAQ (reference sequence). As DNA, the CDR3 is TGTGCCAGCAGCCTCGGACCAAATAATTCACCCCTCCACTTT. Amino acids: CASSLGPNNSPLHF.

The table lists this clonotype with many counts. The CDR3 DNA reads TGTGCCAGCAGTCACGGACAGGGGTACGAGCAGTACTTC. As protein: CASSHGQGYEQYF. The chain carries TRBV6-5 and TRBJ2-7; TRBD1 matches 9 bases. The V gene end was trimmed by 5 bases and the J gene end by 4 bases; junction bases not matched to a gene: 3. The V gene's germline CDR1 is MNHEY and CDR2 SVGAGI. The CDR3 runs 13 residues.